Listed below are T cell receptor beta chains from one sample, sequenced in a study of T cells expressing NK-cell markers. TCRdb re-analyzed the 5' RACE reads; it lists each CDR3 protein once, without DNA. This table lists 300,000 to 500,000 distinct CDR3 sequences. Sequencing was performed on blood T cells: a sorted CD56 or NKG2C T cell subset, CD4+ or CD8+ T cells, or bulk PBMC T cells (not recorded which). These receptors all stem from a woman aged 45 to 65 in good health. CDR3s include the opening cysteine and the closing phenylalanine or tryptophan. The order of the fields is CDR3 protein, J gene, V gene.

CDR3aa: CASSSGDRGVREQFF; j_gene: TRBJ2-1; v_gene: TRBV5-1
CDR3aa: CASSPLDTAREAFF; j_gene: TRBJ1-1; v_gene: TRBV12-3/TRBV12-4
CDR3aa: CASSRDRGQRNEQFF; j_gene: TRBJ2-1; v_gene: TRBV27
CDR3aa: CSAPGTSRSIQYF; j_gene: TRBJ2-4; v_gene: TRBV20-1
CDR3aa: CASSQPGPGGEKLFF; j_gene: TRBJ1-4; v_gene: TRBV7-2
CDR3aa: CASSLAGGLSNEQFF; j_gene: TRBJ2-1; v_gene: TRBV12-3/TRBV12-4
CDR3aa: CASSERVTGVGNTEAFF; j_gene: TRBJ1-1; v_gene: TRBV10-2
CDR3aa: CSAREWGSSGANVLTF; j_gene: TRBJ2-6; v_gene: TRBV20-1
CDR3aa: CASSLWSGQNNEQFF; j_gene: TRBJ2-1; v_gene: TRBV12-3/TRBV12-4
CDR3aa: CASSLVGQQTNTGELFF; j_gene: TRBJ2-2; v_gene: TRBV7-8
CDR3aa: CASRRGQGAFEQYF; j_gene: TRBJ2-7; v_gene: TRBV6-5
CDR3aa: CASSLSPQETQYF; j_gene: TRBJ2-5; v_gene: TRBV5-1
CDR3aa: CASSLDHINEQFF; j_gene: TRBJ2-1; v_gene: TRBV5-4
CDR3aa: CSAWGLADYQETQYF; j_gene: TRBJ2-5; v_gene: TRBV20-1
CDR3aa: CASGVPGGLWGTEAFF; j_gene: TRBJ1-1; v_gene: TRBV28
CDR3aa: CSATGRSSYNEQFF; j_gene: TRBJ2-1; v_gene: TRBV20-1
CDR3aa: CASSQAGGGRSPLHF; j_gene: TRBJ1-6; v_gene: TRBV3-1
CDR3aa: CASSLAGTGRYEQYF; j_gene: TRBJ2-7; v_gene: TRBV7-3
CDR3aa: CASSLGSGGELFF; j_gene: TRBJ2-2; v_gene: TRBV5-5
CDR3aa: CSATGAGHTDTQYF; j_gene: TRBJ2-3; v_gene: TRBV20-1
CDR3aa: CVYQGQASYEQYF; j_gene: TRBJ2-7; v_gene: TRBV7-9
CDR3aa: CASSPEGSPYEQFF; j_gene: TRBJ2-1; v_gene: TRBV5-1
CDR3aa: CSARPRTGDQETQYF; j_gene: TRBJ2-5; v_gene: TRBV20-1
CDR3aa: CASNYGGGSRNTEAFF; j_gene: TRBJ1-1; v_gene: TRBV7-9
CDR3aa: CASSIAAGGKTQYF; j_gene: TRBJ2-5; v_gene: TRBV19
CDR3aa: CASSFGGQGNEQYF; j_gene: TRBJ2-7; v_gene: TRBV12-3/TRBV12-4
CDR3aa: CASSLEVGAGNTQYF; j_gene: TRBJ2-3; v_gene: TRBV11-2
CDR3aa: CASSLSGGSAMTDTQYF; j_gene: TRBJ2-3; v_gene: TRBV7-2
CDR3aa: CASSTLGQGAEKLFF; j_gene: TRBJ1-4; v_gene: TRBV5-1
CDR3aa: CASSFTQGIFSGEQYF; j_gene: TRBJ2-7; v_gene: TRBV6-6
CDR3aa: CASSGTGWDTQYF; j_gene: TRBJ2-5; v_gene: TRBV5-6
CDR3aa: CSATDRGKAFF; j_gene: TRBJ1-1; v_gene: TRBV20-1
CDR3aa: CASSRTSGYQETQYF; j_gene: TRBJ2-5; v_gene: TRBV28
CDR3aa: CASQAGTYNEQFF; j_gene: TRBJ2-1; v_gene: TRBV14
CDR3aa: CATSDLRGSTDTQYF; j_gene: TRBJ2-3; v_gene: TRBV24-1
CDR3aa: CASGLAGGGGKTQYF; j_gene: TRBJ2-5; v_gene: TRBV12-3/TRBV12-4
CDR3aa: CASSPLRGRGARETQYF; j_gene: TRBJ2-5; v_gene: TRBV11-2
CDR3aa: CASSNLYEQFF; j_gene: TRBJ2-1; v_gene: TRBV27
CDR3aa: CASSQHGELFF; j_gene: TRBJ2-2; v_gene: TRBV5-5
CDR3aa: CSVAAGVEAFF; j_gene: TRBJ1-1; v_gene: TRBV29-1
CDR3aa: CSVEDHRGREQYF; j_gene: TRBJ2-7; v_gene: TRBV29-1
CDR3aa: CASSGQVQETQYF; j_gene: TRBJ2-5; v_gene: TRBV5-1
CDR3aa: CATSSAGIQETQYF; j_gene: TRBJ2-5; v_gene: TRBV15
CDR3aa: CASSSPGGRSYEQYF; j_gene: TRBJ2-7; v_gene: TRBV27
CDR3aa: CSASDPGRLNEQFF; j_gene: TRBJ2-1; v_gene: TRBV20-1
CDR3aa: CASSQVGTNTDTQYF; j_gene: TRBJ2-3; v_gene: TRBV3-1
CDR3aa: CASSPVRLASSSGANVLTF; j_gene: TRBJ2-6; v_gene: TRBV6-5
CDR3aa: CASSRDPKTGELFF; j_gene: TRBJ2-2; v_gene: TRBV10-1
CDR3aa: CASRSLGEVTDTQYF; j_gene: TRBJ2-3; v_gene: TRBV12-3/TRBV12-4
CDR3aa: CASSQDVGQGVGGSNQPQHF; j_gene: TRBJ1-5; v_gene: TRBV4-1
CDR3aa: CASSESSDNTGELFF; j_gene: TRBJ2-2; v_gene: TRBV6-4
CDR3aa: CARERRGRTGELFF; j_gene: TRBJ2-2; v_gene: TRBV7-3